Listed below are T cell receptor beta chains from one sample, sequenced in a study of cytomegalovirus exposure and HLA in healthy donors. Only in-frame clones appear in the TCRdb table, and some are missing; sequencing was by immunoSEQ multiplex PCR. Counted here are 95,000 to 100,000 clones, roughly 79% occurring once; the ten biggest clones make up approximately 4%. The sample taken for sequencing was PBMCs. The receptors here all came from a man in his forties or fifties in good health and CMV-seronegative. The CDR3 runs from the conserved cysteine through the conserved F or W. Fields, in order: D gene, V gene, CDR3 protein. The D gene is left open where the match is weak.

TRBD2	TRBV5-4	CASGWSLAGNNEQFF
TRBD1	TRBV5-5	CASSSGQVPETQYF
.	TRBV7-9	CASSLLTGTNGYTF
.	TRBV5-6	CASSLGPDNEQFF
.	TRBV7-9	CASSVRLGLSEQYF
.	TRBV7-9	CAGQTESSGNTIYF
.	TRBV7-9	CASSSAGYEQYF
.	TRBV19	CATGDLDTGYSPLHF
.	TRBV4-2	CASSQARGDYGYTF
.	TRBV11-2	CASSFTSSTDTQYF
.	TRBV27	CASSLEFGGIADTQYF
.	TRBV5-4	CASSVQGGTEAFF
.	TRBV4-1	CASSQDFSNYNYGYTF
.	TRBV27	CASSSGYEQYF
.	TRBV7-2	CASSLDTNYGYTF
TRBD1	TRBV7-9	CASSLRQGQDTIYF
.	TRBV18	CASSPRQVQETQYF
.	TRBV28	CASSTTWGAGELFF
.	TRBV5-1	CASSDQGLYGYTF
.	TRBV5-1	CASSLAGQTEAFF
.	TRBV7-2	CASSLTGPAEKLFF
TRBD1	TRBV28	CASRAPGQGGNTIYF
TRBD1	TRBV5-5	CASSRLGQGSKSSGNTIYF
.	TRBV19	CASSMLGAGANVLTF
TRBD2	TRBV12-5	CASGPYLIGGAYEQFF
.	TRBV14	CASSHRPNYGYTF